These 23 T cell receptor beta chains share one sample of origin, sequenced in a study of post-analysis software for immune sequencing data. Study-wide results and limits: TRBV5-6, TRBV5-1 and TRBV20-1 belonged to a set of roughly 5 TRBV segments that were more frequent in patients than controls.

Libraries were made from TCR beta cDNA, and they carried unique molecular identifiers. TCRdb reanalysed the PCR reads using MiXCR and keeps one entry per CDR3 protein. Of hundreds of thousands of distinct CDR3 sequences listed, around 60% are singletons. These receptors' antigens are unknown. What was sequenced was blood. The receptors shown here come from a girl aged 2 to 9 with multiple sclerosis.

The chain uses TRBV2 and TRBJ2-3; D remains unclear. Germline V gene data show CDR1 as SNHLY and CDR2 as FYNNEI. The V end was cut by 7 bases, the J end by 0 bases, with 14 bases between. The CDR3 runs 15 residues. The CDR3: CASTYSTLSTDTQYF. CDR3 nucleotide sequence: TGTGCCAGCACCTACAGCACTCTTAGCACAGATACGCAGTATTTT.

The CDR3 loop reads CASSQRVSSYGYTF. CDR3 bases: TGTGCCAGCAGCCAAAGGGTCTCGAGCTATGGCTACACCTTC. This chain connects TRBV3-1 to TRBJ1-2; D not certain. This CDR3 has 14 residues. The V and J ends lost 2 bases and 4 bases respectively, with 11 bases between them. CDR1 and CDR2 (germline): LGHDT, YNNKEL (reference sequence).

This clonotype was picked up one time. The rearrangement uses TRBV11-2 and TRBJ2-3; TRBD2 is a possible D gene (7 bases). The CDR3 length is 15 residues. Germline CDR1 SGHAT, CDR2 FQNNGV. Between the trimmed V and J ends, which lost 2 bases and 2 bases, there was a span of 11 bases. The CDR3 nucleotides are TGTGCCAGCAGCTTACGAGGGGGGGTCACAGATACGCAGTATTTT. Protein product: CASSLRGGVTDTQYF.

V is TRBV7-2 and J is TRBJ2-5, with 9 bases identical to TRBD2. Looked up from germline, CDR1 is SGHTA and CDR2 is FQGNSA. The CDR3 length is 16 residues. Unmatched junction bases numbered 4, after V lost 2 bases and J lost 0 bases. The CDR3 region has the DNA TGTGCCAGCAGCTTACTAGCGGGGATGAACCAAGAGACCCAGTACTTC. Its translation: CASSLLAGMNQETQYF.

The chain employs TRBV5-1 and TRBJ2-5; D might be TRBD2 (5 bases). The V gene lost 1 base and the J gene lost 2 bases, with 9 bases spanning the gap. The CDR3 loop spans 14 amino acids. Looked up from germline, CDR1 is SGHRS and CDR2 is YFSETQ. The CDR3 loop reads CASSLHPGQETQYF. CDR3 sequence (DNA): TGCGCCAGCAGCTTGCATCCGGGGCAAGAGACCCAGTACTTC.

The chain is built from TRBV7-2 and TRBJ2-5; perhaps TRBD2 as D (5 bases). With 3 bases removed from V and 2 bases from J, the gap between germline ends came to 7 bases. The germline V gene encodes CDR1 SGHTA and CDR2 FQGNSA. CDR3 size: 13 residues. CDR3 bases: TGTGCCAGCAGCTTCGGGGTACAAGAGACCCAGTACTTC. Its protein product is CASSFGVQETQYF.

V usage is TRBV12-3 or TRBV12-4 and J usage is TRBJ2-4, with TRBD1 matching 8 bases. The CDR3 has 21 amino acids. The V and J ends lost 2 bases and 0 bases, in that order; junction bases with no gene match: 18. The chain's CDR3 is CASSLNRFWAGGSGAKNIQYF. As DNA, the CDR3 is TGTGCCAGCAGTTTAAATCGTTTCTGGGCAGGGGGCTCCGGAGCCAAAAACATTCAGTACTTC.

This clonotype came up once. The chain joins TRBV13 to TRBJ2-7; TRBD1 matches at 9 bases. The J call is uncertain, as TRBJ2-4 better fits the DNA end. Germline V gives CDR1 PRHDT, CDR2 FYEKMQ (reference sequence). The CDR3 has 13 amino acids. CDR3 sequence reads: CASRWTGENIQYF. CDR3 in DNA: TGTGCCAGCAGATGGACAGGGGAAAACATTCAGTACTTC.

The rearrangement joins TRBV18 to TRBJ2-7; D remains unclear. The CDR3 is 12 residues long. Trimming removed 7 bases at V and 2 bases at J, with 9 bases between. Germline V gives CDR1 KGHSH, CDR2 LQKENI. The CDR3 DNA sequence: TGTGCCAGCTGGGGTGGGGCCTACGAGCAGTACTTC. Its translation: CASWGGAYEQYF.

V gene TRBV11-2 combines with J gene TRBJ1-1, with 7 bases fitting TRBD1. This CDR3 region has 15 residues. Germline assignment: CDR1 SGHAT and CDR2 FQNNGV. The V gene end was trimmed by 1 base and the J gene end by 8 bases; junction bases not matched to a gene: 10. The CDR3 region has the DNA TGTGCCAGCAGCTTAGGCCCGGGACAGCCCAGGGAAGCTTTCTTT. Protein: CASSLGPGQPREAFF.

The chain links TRBV5-1 to TRBJ2-5; 10 nucleotides line up with TRBD2. CDR3 length: 15 amino acids. The V gene's germline CDR1 is SGHRS and CDR2 YFSETQ. Trimming took 4 bases from V and 7 from J; bases not matched to a gene: 10. The CDR3 is CASSQEVASGGTQYF. The DNA of the CDR3 is TGCGCCAGCAGCCAGGAGGTGGCTAGCGGGGGGACCCAGTACTTC.

The chain uses TRBV12-5 and TRBJ1-2; maybe TRBD1 (5 bases). In germline, CDR1 is LGHNT, CDR2 FRNRAP. The CDR3 totals 16 residues. The V end lost 1 base, the J end lost 7 bases, and 19 bases lay between the germline ends. The CDR3 bases are TGTGCTAGTGGTTTGGCCCCGTGGGGACGGAGGAGTGGCTACACCTTC. Residues: CASGLAPWGRRSGYTF.

The chain couples TRBV5-6 to TRBJ2-1; 10 bases map to TRBD1. The CDR3 is made up of 16 amino acids. The germline V gene encodes CDR1 SGHDT and CDR2 YYEEEE. The V gene end was trimmed by 2 bases and the J gene end by 1 base; junction bases not matched to a gene: 3. DNA for the CDR3: TGTGCCAGCAGCTTTGGGGACAGGGGTTCCTACAATGAGCAGTTCTTC. It translates to CASSFGDRGSYNEQFF.

This clonotype was seen more than once but under ten times. V and J are TRBV5-6 and TRBJ1-5; the match to TRBD1 covers 8 bases. This CDR3 has 14 residues. V was pared by 3 bases and J by 4 bases, with 3 bases of the junction left unmatched. CDR1 is SGHDT, CDR2 YYEEEE, per germline. As DNA, the CDR3 is TGTGCCAGCAGCTCCCGGACAGGGAATCAGCCCCAGCATTTT. Translated, it gives CASSSRTGNQPQHF.

In this sample, this clonotype turned up a few times. This rearrangement joins TRBV24-1 to TRBJ2-1; TRBD1 aligns across 7 bases. This CDR3 comprises 16 residues. Per the germline V gene, CDR1 is KGHDR and CDR2 is SFDVKD. The junction had 5 bases not matched to a gene; V was cut back by 3 bases and J by 1 base. CDR3 sequence (DNA): TGTGCCACCAGTGATAAGAGGGGGCAGTCCTACAATGAGCAGTTCTTC. Protein product: CATSDKRGQSYNEQFF.

The chain joins TRBV9 to TRBJ1-2; D not certain. The ends were cut back, 4 bases at V and 4 bases at J, with 17 bases in the middle. Per germline, CDR1 SGDLS and CDR2 YYNGEE. The CDR3 is 15 amino acids. CDR3 sequence: CASSLGRTHFYGYTF. The CDR3 DNA follows: TGTGCCAGCAGCCTCGGACGGACCCACTTCTATGGCTACACCTTC.

Here the CDR3 reads CASSFSGRTYNEQFF. The CDR3 region has the DNA TGTGCCAGCAGCTTCAGCGGGAGGACCTACAATGAGCAGTTCTTC. This chain links TRBV7-9 with TRBJ2-1; 9 bases are a match to TRBD2. The junction had 2 bases not matched to a gene; V was cut back by 3 bases and J by 2 bases. Per the germline V gene, CDR1 is SEHNR and CDR2 is FQNEAQ (reference sequence). CDR3 size: 15 residues.

This chain uses TRBV6-6 with TRBJ2-1; D ambiguous. This CDR3 is built from 16 residues. Trimming pared 6 bases from V and 8 bases from J, leaving 23 bases between. Germline V CDR1 and CDR2: MNHNY, SVGAGI (reference sequence). The CDR3 is CASSRPGTVRSDEQFF. The CDR3 DNA follows: TGTGCCAGCAGCCGACCGGGCACAGTTCGGAGCGATGAGCAGTTCTTC.

The rearrangement joins TRBV5-6 to TRBJ2-7, with 8 bases lining up with TRBD1. CDR1 and CDR2 from the germline V gene are SGHDT and YYEEEE. CDR3 length equals 19 residues. V gave up 4 bases and J gave up 0 bases; unmatched junction bases: 18. In DNA form, the CDR3 reads TGTGCCAGCAGCCGGAGGCCCGGGACAGGAAAGTACCTCTCCTACGAGCAGTACTTC. Protein product: CASSRRPGTGKYLSYEQYF.

This clonotype was seen a few times. V is TRBV20-1 and J is TRBJ2-7; 11 bases agree with TRBD2. The CDR3 sequence is 16 residues long. CDR1 and CDR2 from the germline V gene are DFQATT and SNEGSKA (reference sequence). Trimming took 0 bases from V and 3 from J; bases not matched to a gene: 7. The CDR3 loop is CSARETLAGVVYEQYF. CDR3 nucleotide sequence: TGCAGTGCTAGAGAGACACTAGCGGGAGTAGTCTACGAGCAGTACTTC.

This clonotype showed up just once. The chain uses TRBV9 and TRBJ2-7, with 7 bases fitting TRBD1. This CDR3 contains 14 residues. V shed 2 bases, J shed 5 bases, and the junction held 7 bases outside the gene matches. CDR1 and CDR2 from the germline V gene are SGDLS and YYNGEE. For the CDR3, the DNA is TGTGCCAGCAGCGTCGGGACAGCCGCTGACGAGCAGTACTTC. Encoded protein: CASSVGTAADEQYF. Combining the CDR3 with reference TRBV9 and TRBJ2-7 gives the whole variable domain DSGVTQTPKHLITATGQRVTLRCSPRSGDLSVYWYQQSLDQGLQFLIQYYNGEERAKGNILERFSAQQFPDLHSELNLSSLELGDSALYFCASSVGTAADEQYFGPGTRLTVT.

V is TRBV7-2 and J is TRBJ1-3; 7 nucleotides align to TRBD1. The germline V gene has CDR1 SGHTA and CDR2 FQGNSA. The CDR3 is 16 residues long. The trim removed 5 bases at V and 4 bases at J, leaving 11 bases unmatched. The DNA of the CDR3 is TGTGCCAGCAGCCCCACAGGGGTCCGAGTGGGAAACACCATATATTTT. Translating gives CASSPTGVRVGNTIYF.

The V gene is TRBV7-2, the J gene TRBJ2-5, with D possibly matching TRBD2 (5 bases). CDR1 and CDR2 from the germline V gene are SGHTA and FQGNSA. Trimming shortened V by 4 bases and J by 5 bases, and 17 bases separated the two germline ends. The CDR3 covers 15 residues. The CDR3 loop is CASSSSLNGVETQYF. The CDR3 nucleotides read TGTGCCAGCAGCTCCTCTCTGAACGGGGTGGAGACCCAGTACTTC.